The 9 T cell receptor beta chains given below trace back to one sample, sequenced in a study of human T cells and chemical hapten exposure. TCRdb processed the RACE reads anew with MiXCR; each CDR3 protein has one entry. Altogether under 400,000 distinct CDR3 sequences are present, 4.5% to 6% being singletons, with the ten largest covering 2.5% to 3%. Noted time point: pre-sensitization, week 0. Specified treatment: therapeutic diphenylcyclopropenone sensitization with weekly scalp DPC. The sample was whole blood, taken in connection with sensitization to the hapten diphenylcyclopropenone (DPC). These receptors all stem from a woman in her forties or fifties with alopecia areata. Some clones in this sample may be carry-over from other donors' samples.

Points on this clonotype: A junction end diverges from the germline sequence, so it may reflect a read error. The genes are TRBV9 and TRBJ2-7; TRBD1 aligns across 11 bases. CDR3 size: 14 residues. From germline, CDR1 is SGDLS and CDR2 YYNGEE. CDR3 residues: CASSPRTGGYEQHF. CDR3 nucleotide sequence: TGTGCCAGCAGCCCTCGGACAGGGGGCTACGAGCAGCACTTC.

This clonotype was seen many times. The J gene is TRBJ1-5, the V gene TRBV28; TRBD1 matches 7 bases. V trimming: 6 bases; J trimming: 2 bases; junction bases outside the gene matches: 7. CDR1 is MDHEN and CDR2 is SYDVKM in the germline V gene. The CDR3 has 15 amino acids. The CDR3 is CASSTTGNGNQPQHF. The CDR3 DNA is TGTGCCAGCAGCACGACAGGGAACGGCAATCAGCCCCAGCATTTT. Looking up the rest from reference TRBV28 and TRBJ1-5 gives the full variable domain: DVKVTQSSRYLVKRTGEKVFLECVQDMDHENMFWYRQDPGLGLRLIYFSYDVKMKEKGDIPEGYSVSREKKERFSLILESASTNQTSMYLCASSTTGNGNQPQHFGDGTRLSIL.

The chain joins TRBV12-3 or TRBV12-4 to TRBJ1-2; maybe TRBD1 (6 bases). There are 16 residues in the CDR3. V was shortened by 4 bases and J by 6 bases, with 21 bases between the two germline ends. The CDR3 here is CASSSHRVFQSNGYTF. CDR3 DNA sequence: TGTGCCAGCAGTTCCCACAGGGTTTTTCAATCGAATGGCTACACCTTC.

This clonotype was seen repeatedly, ten times or more. J is TRBJ1-2 and V is TRBV20-1; tentatively, D is TRBD1 (5 bases). V lost 1 base and J lost 3, with 12 bases in between. The CDR3 consists of 14 residues. Germline loops: CDR1 DFQATT, CDR2 SNEGSKA (reference sequence). Here the CDR3 DNA reads TGCAGTGCTAGAGCTCAGGGAGAGGACTATGGCTACACCTTC. Its protein is CSARAQGEDYGYTF.

This rearrangement joins TRBV25-1 to TRBJ1-1; D might be TRBD1 (6 bases). The germline V gene encodes CDR1 MGHDK and CDR2 SYGVNS. CDR3 length: 15 residues. Deletions cut 4 bases from V and 4 bases from J, with 16 bases between. For the CDR3, the DNA is TGTGCCAGCAGTGGTCGGGGGGGCAGGGCCACTGAAGCTTTCTTT. This sequence encodes CASSGRGGRATEAFF.

At least ten counts were recorded for this clonotype. This chain uses TRBV20-1 with TRBJ2-2; 8 nucleotides agree with TRBD2. Germline assignment: CDR1 DFQATT and CDR2 SNEGSKA (reference sequence). The ends lost 6 bases at V and 7 bases at J; junction bases unmatched: 22. The length of the CDR3 is 18 residues. Written as DNA, the CDR3 is TGCAGTGCCCACGATTGGCTGAGAGCGGGAGAGGTCGGCGGGGAGCTGTTTTTT. Amino acid sequence: CSAHDWLRAGEVGGELFF.

This clonotype was recorded at least ten times. V usage is TRBV12-3 or TRBV12-4 and J usage is TRBJ2-7; D is perhaps TRBD2 (6 bases). The CDR3 covers 12 residues. Trimming cost V 3 bases and J 9 bases, with 12 bases left between them. The CDR3 spells CASSLGGLGQYF. The CDR3 region has the DNA TGTGCCAGCAGTTTGGGGGGACTGGGGCAGTACTTC.

The table lists this clonotype with a few counts. This sequence joins TRBV7-9 and TRBJ1-1; 7 bases line up with TRBD1. This CDR3 comprises 14 residues. Germline CDR1 SEHNR, CDR2 FQNEAQ (reference sequence). J gave up 10 bases and V 9 bases, and 17 bases lay outside the gene matches. DNA of the CDR3: TGTGCCAGTACAGACAGGGCGGTTGCGGACGTAGCTTTCTTT. It is translated as CASTDRAVADVAFF.

The table lists this clonotype with many counts. The chain links TRBV6-6 to TRBJ2-5; TRBD2 matches 7 bases. Germline V CDR1 and CDR2: MNHNY, SVGAGI (reference sequence). Unmatched junction bases numbered 2, after V lost 2 bases and J lost 5 bases. This CDR3 is built from 13 residues. In nucleotides, the CDR3 is TGTGCCAGCAGTTACGGCGGGGGTGAGACCCAGTACTTC. Its translation: CASSYGGGETQYF.